The 14 T cell receptor beta chains presented below share a single source sample, sequenced in a study of cytomegalovirus exposure and HLA in healthy donors. 60 Vbeta and 13 Jbeta primers were used in PCR. Only in-frame clones appear in the TCRdb table, and some are missing; sequencing was by immunoSEQ multiplex PCR. The repertoire consists of 250,000 to 350,000 clones, with 86% occurring once and the leading ten covering about 4%. The material sequenced was PBMCs. The source is a man in his forties or fifties in good health and CMV-seropositive.

This sequence joins TRBV6-1 and TRBJ2-1, with D possibly being TRBD1 (6 bases). The V end was cut by 2 bases, the J end by 0 bases, with 8 bases between. Germline lookup yields CDR1 MNHNS and CDR2 SASEGT. There are 15 residues in the CDR3. CDR3 region: CASSENRDSYNEQFF. DNA of the CDR3: TGTGCCAGCAGTGAAAACAGGGACTCCTACAATGAGCAGTTCTTC.

The chain joins TRBV28 to TRBJ2-3, with a tentative D call TRBD1 (6 bases). CDR1 MDHEN and CDR2 SYDVKM come from the germline V gene. The CDR3 is 16 residues long. V lost 0 bases and J 2 bases, leaving 12 bases between the germline ends. CDR3 DNA: TGTGCCAGCAGTTTATGGGCAGGGGACGACACAGATACGCAGTATTTT. This gives the protein CASSLWAGDDTDTQYF.

The chain has TRBV4-3 and TRBJ2-3, with 7 bases identical to TRBD1. Germline V gene lookup returns CDR1 LGHNA and CDR2 YSLEER. Trimming removed 3 bases from V and 5 bases from J; junction bases left unmatched: 14. The CDR3 loop spans 17 amino acids. CDR3 sequence (DNA): TGCGCCAGCAGCCATGACAAGCCGGGACAGTTTGGAGATACGCAGTATTTT. Translation: CASSHDKPGQFGDTQYF.

This sequence joins TRBV28 and TRBJ2-1; D is perhaps TRBD1 (7 bases). Trimming cost V 5 bases and J 4 bases, with 15 bases left between them. The CDR3 totals 15 residues. Germline lookup yields CDR1 MDHEN and CDR2 SYDVKM. This chain's CDR3 is CASSGGGTAYNEQFF. The CDR3 coding sequence is TGTGCCAGCAGTGGGGGCGGGACAGCTTACAATGAGCAGTTCTTC.

The chain employs TRBV27 and TRBJ1-5; D uncertain. The CDR3 consists of 15 residues. Germline CDR1 MNHEY, CDR2 SMNVEV (reference sequence). The ends were cut back, 7 bases at V and 4 bases at J, with 17 bases in the middle. The CDR3: CASTQEFGLNQPQHF. CDR3 nucleotide sequence: TGTGCCAGCACCCAAGAGTTCGGGTTAAATCAGCCCCAGCATTTT.

The rearrangement joins TRBV27 to TRBJ2-7; 11 bases fit TRBD2. The germline CDR1 and CDR2 sequences are MNHEY and SMNVEV (reference sequence). The CDR3 is 17 amino acids. V shed 7 bases, J shed 4 bases, and the junction held 15 bases outside the gene matches. In DNA form, the CDR3 reads TGTGCCAGCACCACCGACGATCGACTAGCGGGATTGTACGAGCAGTACTTC. Protein sequence: CASTTDDRLAGLYEQYF.

This chain connects TRBV6-6 to TRBJ1-5; possibly TRBD1 for D (6 bases). Germline V gives CDR1 MNHNY, CDR2 SVGAGI (reference sequence). The CDR3 covers 14 residues. Trimming left V 4 bases short and J 6 bases short, with 13 bases between. The CDR3 DNA reads as TGTGCCAGCAGTTTTGAGGCAGGGGCTCAGCCCCAGCATTTT. This codes for CASSFEAGAQPQHF.

This chain joins TRBV19 and TRBJ2-1; TRBD2 aligns across 7 bases. The CDR3 contains 16 residues. J gave up 6 bases and V 5 bases, and 13 bases lay outside the gene matches. Germline-derived CDR1 and CDR2 are LNHDA and SQIVND (reference sequence). Here the CDR3 reads CASSSRGSLLGNEQFF. The CDR3 DNA reads as TGTGCCAGTAGTTCACGCGGGAGTCTCCTAGGCAATGAGCAGTTCTTC.

The rearrangement links TRBV11-3 to TRBJ2-3, with 7 bases lining up with TRBD1. The CDR3 extends over 16 amino acids. Trimming took 2 bases from V and 2 from J; bases not matched to a gene: 7. Per the germline V gene, CDR1 is SGHNT and CDR2 is YENEEA. The CDR3 is CASSLSPGTATDTQYF. CDR3 DNA sequence: TGTGCCAGCAGCTTATCGCCCGGGACAGCCACAGATACGCAGTATTTT.

The chain uses TRBV14 and TRBJ2-5, with 8 nucleotides matching TRBD2. The CDR3 spans 17 residues. Looked up from germline, CDR1 is SGHDN and CDR2 is FVKESK. J lost 6 bases, V lost 0 bases, and 12 bases had no gene match. The CDR3 DNA is TGTGCCAGCAGCCAAGATTGGAGCGGGAGAATTGCAAAGACCCAGTACTTC. Protein sequence: CASSQDWSGRIAKTQYF.

The rearrangement links TRBV6-5 to TRBJ2-3, with 10 bases identical to TRBD2. The V gene end was trimmed by 7 bases and the J gene end by 1 base; junction bases not matched to a gene: 5. Germline values: CDR1 MNHEY, CDR2 SVGAGI. This CDR3 spans 15 amino acids. CDR3 protein: CASNRLAGGTDTQYF. The DNA for the CDR3 is TGTGCCAGCAATCGACTAGCGGGCGGCACAGATACGCAGTATTTT.

In the case of this clone: The sample contains more than one DNA sequence encoding this CDR3. This chain joins TRBV7-2 and TRBJ1-5; perhaps TRBD1 as D (5 bases). This CDR3 is 14 amino acids long. Germline lookup yields CDR1 SGHTA and CDR2 FQGNSA. V lost 0 bases and J 4 bases, leaving 7 bases between the germline ends. In DNA, the CDR3 is TGTGCCAGCAGCTTAGCGGGGGGTAATCAGCCCCAGCATTTT. The encoded protein is CASSLAGGNQPQHF. Drawing the rest from reference TRBV7-2 and TRBJ1-5, the complete variable domain is GAGVSQSPSNKVTEKGKDVELRCDPISGHTALYWYRQSLGQGLEFLIYFQGNSAPDKSGLPSDRFSAERTGGSVSTLTIQRTQQEDSAVYLCASSLAGGNQPQHFGDGTRLSIL.

The chain has TRBV9 and TRBJ2-1; D possibly corresponds to TRBD1 (6 bases). This CDR3 is 15 amino acids long. V lost 1 base, J lost 0 bases, and 8 bases lay in between. Germline V CDR1 and CDR2: SGDLS, YYNGEE. The DNA for the CDR3 is TGTGCCAGCAGCGTAAGGGGGAGCTCCTACAATGAGCAGTTCTTC. This encodes CASSVRGSSYNEQFF.

The chain combines TRBV9 with TRBJ2-3; D gene unclear. The CDR3 covers 14 residues. With 1 base removed from V and 0 bases from J, the gap between germline ends came to 6 bases. CDR1 is SGDLS, CDR2 YYNGEE, per germline. The CDR3 protein is CASSVLESTDTQYF. CDR3 bases: TGTGCCAGCAGCGTACTAGAAAGCACAGATACGCAGTATTTT.